This TCR beta chain derives from a study of T cell responses to AZD1222 COVID-19 vaccine (dated by TCRdb to the early 2020s). Context from the whole study: A total of 230 to 250 trial participants underwent TCR sequencing, of whom roughly 210 received two doses of AZD1222 and some 25 received two doses of the MenACWY control vaccine. Trial participants were enrolled into age subgroups of 18-55, 56-69 and 70-plus years, which contained 148, 28 and 57 TCR-sequenced participants, respectively. The research as a whole found: After two AZD1222 doses, both the breadth and the depth of spike-specific TCRs were significantly higher than at day 0 and than in MenACWY recipients. Epitopes outside the regions mutated in the B.1.351 and B.1.1.7 variants were reportedly recognized by nearly half of the unique spike-specific TCRs. Because no samples from the day 14 peak response were available, repertoires could be characterized only after the peak T cell response. In the small 56-69-year group, the increase in depth fell short of significance, most likely because of low power. The whole spike protein was spanned by vaccine-associated CD4 TCRs, and dominant responses were seen in regions 160-218 and 743-854. Most participants were white British and females outnumbered males, and the authors suggested that clonal diversity may have been underestimated. Conclusions about previously exposed vaccinees are limited because only five or six AZD1222 recipients were SARS-CoV-2 seropositive at baseline.

The CDR3 regions of human TCRbeta chains were analyzed by immunosequencing. Concerning the study's data processing: TCRs in the repertoires were matched against a reference library of SARS-CoV-2-specific TCRs that had been generated with the MIRA antigen-specificity platform. Breadth was defined as the fraction of unique TCRs that were SARS-CoV-2-associated, and depth was defined as the fraction of total T cells that were SARS-CoV-2-associated. Using the MIRA data, each spike-specific TCR was mapped to the spike region that the TCR reacts to and placed in a CD4 or CD8 class. Log10-transformed breadth and depth values were compared by one-way ANOVA with Sidak's multiple comparisons tests. This immuneACCESS table, as held by TCRdb, lists in-frame sequences with V and J called but not all clones. Of the missing ones, under half trace to an unresolved V gene in checked studies; the others have no known cause. V, J and clone size reflect that table, while D and trimming were determined from the DNA. The sample contains about 180,000 clones, approximately 91% of them found a single time. The ten largest clones represent around 2% of the sample.

The time point label corresponds to: about 28 days (+/-7) after the second vaccine dose. AZD1222 recipients given second doses at about 4 weeks or at about 12 weeks were pooled, since spike-specific TCR depth and breadth were not found to differ between the two schedules. Vaccinee samples came from UK trials COV001 and COV002, including a single-blind randomized controlled phase 2/3 trial of AZD1222 (ChAdOx1 nCoV-19) in healthy adults. For TCRbeta chain sequencing, PBMC samples from trial participants were taken at day 0 and at day 28 after the second dose. As regards this clone: This clone's antigen is unknown. No much larger clone exists at a distance of one base, and base qualities are not known.

The TCR originated in an adult who received the AZD1222 COVID-19 vaccine. The specimen was peripheral blood, collected 28 days after the second AZD1222 dose.

The DNA sequence is as follows: TGTGCCAGCAGACCGGGGGAGGGGAGTATCGGGGTCAGTGAAGCTTTCTTT. Its protein product is CASRPGEGSIGVSEAFF. The V and J genes are TRBV7-2 and TRBJ1-1, and the D gene may be TRBD1, 5 bases matching. CDR1 and CDR2, looked up from the germline V gene, are SGHTA and FQGNSA. Trimming takes 6 bases from V and 7 bases from J, and the germline ends sit 27 bases apart. The CDR3 spans 17 residues, from the cysteine through the phenylalanine. The read is trimmed to its CDR3 DNA, 51 bases read in frame from base 1. The entire variable domain, with the stretches around the CDR3 drawn from the reference TRBV7-2 and TRBJ1-1 proteins, is GAGVSQSPSNKVTEKGKDVELRCDPISGHTALYWYRQSLGQGLEFLIYFQGNSAPDKSGLPSDRFSAERTGGSVSTLTIQRTQQEDSAVYLCASRPGEGSIGVSEAFFGQGTRLTVV.